This T cell receptor beta chain is from a study of cytomegalovirus exposure and HLA in healthy donors. Study-wide findings and caveats: Researchers left out some V segments, among them TRBV6-2 and TRBV6-3, as indistinguishable. Immune exposure data for these donors was limited to CMV serostatus.

The germline CDR1 and CDR2 sequences are SGHRS and YFSETQ. The CDR3 contains 15 residues. Trimming pared 4 bases from V and 1 base from J, leaving 14 bases between. Researchers ran the PCR with 60 Vbeta and 13 Jbeta primers. Measured with immunoSEQ multiplex PCR; TCRdb has only the in-frame clones, and not every one. The data show under 200,000 clones, 80% to 85% seen once. A note on this clone: Its antigen is not identified.

The chain is built from TRBV5-1 and TRBJ1-1; a weak D match, TRBD1 (6 bases). The sample was PBMCs. The TCR comes from a woman aged 18-29 years in good health and CMV-seronegative. CDR3 sequence reads: CASSHPDRTNTEAFF. CDR3 sequence (DNA): TGCGCCAGCAGCCATCCTGACAGGACGAACACTGAAGCTTTCTTT.